Shown below are 10 T cell receptor beta chains from a single sample sequenced in a study of blood T cell repertoires in COVID-19. Assay used: immunoSEQ multiplex PCR; TCRdb lists only in-frame clones, some missing. The sample has 98,000 or so clones, roughly nine tenths seen once. Material for sequencing was peripheral blood. These receptors came from a human donor in a cohort sampled during active COVID-19.

The chain carries TRBV12-5 and TRBJ1-6; TRBD1 is a possible D gene (5 bases). The CDR3 consists of 14 residues. Germline V gene lookup returns CDR1 LGHNT and CDR2 FRNRAP. V lost 8 bases, J lost 4 bases, and 12 bases lay in between. The CDR3 sequence: CASLRSGYNSPLHF. CDR3 sequence (DNA): TGTGCTAGTCTGAGGTCAGGGTATAATTCACCCCTCCACTTT.

The CDR3 reads CASSLSSGTRSYEQYF. As DNA, the CDR3 is TGTGCCAGCAGTTTATCGTCCGGGACACGTTCCTACGAGCAGTACTTC. The rearrangement uses TRBV27 and TRBJ2-7; tentative D call: TRBD1 (6 bases). The germline V gene has CDR1 MNHEY and CDR2 SMNVEV (reference sequence). The ends were cut back, 0 bases at V and 1 base at J, with 13 bases in the middle. This CDR3 has 16 residues.

The chain links TRBV19 to TRBJ1-2; 7 bases are a match to TRBD1. The CDR3 covers 13 residues. The trim removed 4 bases at V and 4 bases at J, leaving 3 bases unmatched. Germline V lookup: CDR1 LNHDA, CDR2 SQIVND (reference sequence). The CDR3 region is CASSRGTVYGYTF. CDR3 bases: TGTGCCAGTAGTAGGGGGACAGTCTATGGCTACACCTTC. The complete variable domain, with remaining parts taken from reference TRBV19 and TRBJ1-2, reads DGGITQSPKYLFRKEGQNVTLSCEQNLNHDAMYWYRQDPGQGLRLIYYSQIVNDFQKGDIAEGYSVSREKKESFPLTVTSAQKNPTAFYLCASSRGTVYGYTFGSGTRLTVV.

The rearrangement links TRBV2 to TRBJ2-7; 11 bases are a match to TRBD1. The J segment lost 0 bases and the V segment lost 5 bases, leaving 3 bases of the junction unmatched. CDR1 and CDR2 (germline): SNHLY, FYNNEI. The CDR3 length is 15 residues. CDR3 coding DNA: TGTGCCAGCAGTTACGGGACAGGGGGCTCCTACGAGCAGTACTTC. Protein sequence: CASSYGTGGSYEQYF.

The chain joins TRBV27 to TRBJ1-1; maybe TRBD1 (6 bases). Germline CDR1 reads MNHEY; CDR2 reads SMNVEV (reference sequence). Trimming pared 4 bases from V and 4 bases from J, leaving 19 bases between. The CDR3 totals 16 residues. CDR3 bases: TGTGCCAGCAGTTCCATTTACAGGGCTTCAGGCACTGAAGCTTTCTTT. Its translation: CASSSIYRASGTEAFF.

V and J are TRBV5-1 and TRBJ2-3; 11 nucleotides match TRBD2. Germline assignment: CDR1 SGHRS and CDR2 YFSETQ. This CDR3 spans 17 amino acids. V shed 1 base, J shed 1 base, and the junction held 5 bases outside the gene matches. The CDR3 protein is CASSLRLAGGRTDTQYF. CDR3 in DNA: TGCGCCAGCAGCTTGCGTCTAGCGGGGGGCCGCACAGATACGCAGTATTTT.

The J gene is TRBJ2-2, the V gene TRBV7-2; TRBD1 might be the D (5 bases). The CDR3 is made up of 13 amino acids. V lost 4 bases to trimming and J lost 3 bases, with 6 bases between them. Germline V gene sequence: CDR1 SGHTA, CDR2 FQGNSA. The CDR3 DNA reads as TGTGCCAGCAGCTCGACAGACACCGGGGAGCTGTTTTTT. Encoded protein: CASSSTDTGELFF.

This clone was seen only once. This chain connects TRBV25-1 to TRBJ1-2; TRBD1 might be the D (6 bases). V lost 6 bases and J lost 8, with 13 bases in between. This CDR3 has 12 residues. From germline, CDR1 is MGHDK and CDR2 SYGVNS. The CDR3 DNA sequence: TGTGCCAGCAGGCAAGGGGGGGGCGGCTACACCTTC. This gives the protein CASRQGGGGYTF.

V is TRBV28 and J is TRBJ1-1; D perhaps matches TRBD1 (5 bases). This CDR3 is 12 amino acids long. Germline lookup yields CDR1 MDHEN and CDR2 SYDVKM. Trimming cost V 6 bases and J 7 bases, with 12 bases left between them. The CDR3 sequence: CASSLQAREAFF. The CDR3 DNA follows: TGTGCCAGCAGCCTACAGGCACGTGAAGCTTTCTTT.

This rearrangement joins TRBV6-6 to TRBJ2-5; maybe TRBD2 (6 bases). The CDR3 is made up of 12 amino acids. V lost 9 bases, J lost 2 bases, and 10 bases lay in between. CDR1 is MNHNY and CDR2 is SVGAGI in the germline V gene (reference sequence). The CDR3: CASQSGQETQYF. The CDR3 coding sequence is TGTGCCAGTCAAAGCGGGCAAGAGACCCAGTACTTC.